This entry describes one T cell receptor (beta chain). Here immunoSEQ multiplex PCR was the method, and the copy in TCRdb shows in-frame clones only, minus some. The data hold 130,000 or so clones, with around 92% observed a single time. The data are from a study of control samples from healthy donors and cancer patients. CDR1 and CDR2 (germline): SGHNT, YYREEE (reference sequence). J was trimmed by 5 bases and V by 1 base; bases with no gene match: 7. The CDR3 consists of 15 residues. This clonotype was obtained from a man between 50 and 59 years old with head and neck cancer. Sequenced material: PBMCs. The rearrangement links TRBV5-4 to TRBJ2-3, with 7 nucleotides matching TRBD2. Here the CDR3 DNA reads TGTGCCAGCAGCTTGTCGGCGGGAGCGAGAGATACGCAGTATTTT. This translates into CASSLSAGARDTQYF.